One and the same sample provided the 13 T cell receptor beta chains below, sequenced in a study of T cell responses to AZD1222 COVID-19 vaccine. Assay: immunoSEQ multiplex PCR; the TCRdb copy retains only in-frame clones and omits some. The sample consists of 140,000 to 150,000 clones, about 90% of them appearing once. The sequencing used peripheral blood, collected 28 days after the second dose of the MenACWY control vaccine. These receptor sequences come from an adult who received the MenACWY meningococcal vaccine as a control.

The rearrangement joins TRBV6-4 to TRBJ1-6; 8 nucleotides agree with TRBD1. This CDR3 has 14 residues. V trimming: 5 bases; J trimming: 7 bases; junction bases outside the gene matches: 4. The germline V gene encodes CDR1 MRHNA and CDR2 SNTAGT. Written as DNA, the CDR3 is TGTGCCAGCAGTCCAGGACAGGGCAATTCACCCCTCCACTTT. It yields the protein CASSPGQGNSPLHF.

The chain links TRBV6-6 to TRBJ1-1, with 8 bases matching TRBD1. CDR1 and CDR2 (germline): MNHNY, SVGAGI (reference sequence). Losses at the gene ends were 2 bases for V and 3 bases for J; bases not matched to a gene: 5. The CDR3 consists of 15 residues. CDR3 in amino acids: CASSYLDRAYTEAFF. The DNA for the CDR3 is TGTGCCAGCAGTTACCTGGACAGGGCTTACACTGAAGCTTTCTTT.

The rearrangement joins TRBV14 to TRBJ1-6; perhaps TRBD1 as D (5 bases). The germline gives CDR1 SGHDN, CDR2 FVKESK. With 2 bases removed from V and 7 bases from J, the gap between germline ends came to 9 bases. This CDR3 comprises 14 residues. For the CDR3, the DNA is TGTGCCAGCAGCCAAACGGGGGGGAATTCACCCCTCCACTTT. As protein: CASSQTGGNSPLHF.

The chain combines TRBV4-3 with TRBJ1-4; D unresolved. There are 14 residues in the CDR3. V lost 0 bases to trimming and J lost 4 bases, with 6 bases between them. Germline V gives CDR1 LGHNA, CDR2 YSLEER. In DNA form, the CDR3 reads TGCGCCAGCAGCCAAGATTGGCATAATGAAAAACTGTTTTTT. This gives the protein CASSQDWHNEKLFF.

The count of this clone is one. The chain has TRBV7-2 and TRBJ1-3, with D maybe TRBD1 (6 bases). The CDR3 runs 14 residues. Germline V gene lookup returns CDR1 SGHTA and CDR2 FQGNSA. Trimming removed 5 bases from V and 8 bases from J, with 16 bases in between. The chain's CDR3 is CASSRGGGPDTIYF. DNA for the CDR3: TGTGCCAGCAGCCGGGGCGGGGGGCCGGACACCATATATTTT.

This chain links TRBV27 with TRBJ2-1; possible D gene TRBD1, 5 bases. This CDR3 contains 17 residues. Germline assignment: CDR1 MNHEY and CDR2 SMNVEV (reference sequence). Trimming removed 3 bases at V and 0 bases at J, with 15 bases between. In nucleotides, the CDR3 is TGTGCCAGCAGTTTGTTGGGGCCATTCGACTCCTACAATGAGCAGTTCTTC. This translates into CASSLLGPFDSYNEQFF.

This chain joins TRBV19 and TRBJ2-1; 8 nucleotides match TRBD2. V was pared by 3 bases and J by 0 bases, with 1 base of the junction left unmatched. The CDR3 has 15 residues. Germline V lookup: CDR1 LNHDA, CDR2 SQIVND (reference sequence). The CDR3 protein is CASSMGTSSYNEQFF. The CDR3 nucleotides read TGTGCCAGTAGTATGGGGACTAGCTCCTACAATGAGCAGTTCTTC.

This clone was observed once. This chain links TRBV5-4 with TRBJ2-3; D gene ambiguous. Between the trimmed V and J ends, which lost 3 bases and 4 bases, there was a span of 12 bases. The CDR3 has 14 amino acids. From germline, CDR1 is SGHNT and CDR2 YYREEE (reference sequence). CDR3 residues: CASSSGQVPDTQYF. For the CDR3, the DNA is TGTGCCAGCAGCTCGGGCCAAGTCCCAGATACGCAGTATTTT.

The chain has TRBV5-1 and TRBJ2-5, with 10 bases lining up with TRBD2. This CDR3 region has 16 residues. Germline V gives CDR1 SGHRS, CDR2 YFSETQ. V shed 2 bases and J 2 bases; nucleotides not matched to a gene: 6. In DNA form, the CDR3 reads TGCGCCAGCAGCTTCTTACTAGCGGGGATACAAGAGACCCAGTACTTC. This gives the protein CASSFLLAGIQETQYF.

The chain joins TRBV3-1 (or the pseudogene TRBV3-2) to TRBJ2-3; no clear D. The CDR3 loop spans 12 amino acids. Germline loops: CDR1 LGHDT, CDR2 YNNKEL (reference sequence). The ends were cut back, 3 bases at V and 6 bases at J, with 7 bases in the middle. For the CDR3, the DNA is TGTGCCAGCAGCCAGATTCGGGATACGCAGTATTTT. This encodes CASSQIRDTQYF.

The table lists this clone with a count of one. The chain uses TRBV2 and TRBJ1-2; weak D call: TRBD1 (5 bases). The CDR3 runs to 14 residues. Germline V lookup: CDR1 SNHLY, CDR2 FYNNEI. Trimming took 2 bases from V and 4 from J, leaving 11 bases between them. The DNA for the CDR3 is TGTGCCAGCAGTGAATCCAGGGTTGGCTATGGCTACACCTTC. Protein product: CASSESRVGYGYTF.

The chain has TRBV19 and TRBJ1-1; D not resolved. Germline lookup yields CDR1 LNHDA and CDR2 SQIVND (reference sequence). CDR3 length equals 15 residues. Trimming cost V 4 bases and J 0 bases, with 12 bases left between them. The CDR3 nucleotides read TGTGCCAGTAGTAGAGGGCTATCCATGAACACTGAAGCTTTCTTT. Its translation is CASSRGLSMNTEAFF.

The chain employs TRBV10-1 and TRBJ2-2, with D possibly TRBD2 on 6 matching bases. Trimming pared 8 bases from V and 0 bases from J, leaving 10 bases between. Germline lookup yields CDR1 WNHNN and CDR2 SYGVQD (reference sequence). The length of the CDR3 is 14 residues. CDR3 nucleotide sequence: TGCGCCAGCCGATCGGGGGCGAACACCGGGGAGCTGTTTTTT. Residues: CASRSGANTGELFF.